The present TCR beta chain was sequenced within a study of blood T cell repertoires in COVID-19. Original processing notes: Nucleated cell number was recorded as an estimate derived from reference gene primer amplification. Profiled with immunoSEQ multiplex PCR; TCRdb holds only in-frame clones, not every one. V, J and clone size reflect that table, while D and trimming were determined from the DNA. The repertoire consists of tens of thousands of clones, with 87% occurring once and the leading ten covering 23%. The source of this sequence is an elderly woman in a cohort sampled during active or convalescent COVID-19. The sample comprised peripheral blood.

DNA for the CDR3: TGTGCCAGCAGCATCGACAGGTACAATGGCTACACCTTC. Its protein is CASSIDRYNGYTF. The J gene is TRBJ1-2, the V gene TRBV11-3; D might be TRBD1 (6 bases). The V and J ends lost 5 bases and 6 bases respectively, with 13 bases between them. The CDR3 sequence is 13 residues long. The germline V gene encodes CDR1 SGHNT and CDR2 YENEEA. Filled out from reference TRBV11-3 and TRBJ1-2, the complete variable domain reads EAGVVQSPRYKIIEKKQPVAFWCNPISGHNTLYWYLQNLGQGPELLIRYENEEAVDDSQLPKDRFSAERLKGVDSTLKIQPAELGDSAVYLCASSIDRYNGYTFGSGTRLTVV.